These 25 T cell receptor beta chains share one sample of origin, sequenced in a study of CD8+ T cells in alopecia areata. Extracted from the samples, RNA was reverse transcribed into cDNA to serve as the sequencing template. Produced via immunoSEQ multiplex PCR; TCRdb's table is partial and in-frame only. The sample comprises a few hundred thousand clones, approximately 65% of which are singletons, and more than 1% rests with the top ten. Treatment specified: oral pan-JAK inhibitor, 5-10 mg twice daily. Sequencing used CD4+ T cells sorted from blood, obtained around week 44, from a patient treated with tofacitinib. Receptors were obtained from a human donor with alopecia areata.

The CDR3 region is CASSTFPENIQYF. The CDR3 DNA follows: TGTGCCAGCAGCACATTCCCGGAAAACATTCAGTACTTC. This chain uses TRBV7-9 with TRBJ2-4; no reliable D call. Looked up from germline, CDR1 is SEHNR and CDR2 is FQNEAQ (reference sequence). The germline V and J ends were trimmed by 5 bases and 5 bases, with 10 bases remaining between them. The CDR3 is made up of 13 amino acids.

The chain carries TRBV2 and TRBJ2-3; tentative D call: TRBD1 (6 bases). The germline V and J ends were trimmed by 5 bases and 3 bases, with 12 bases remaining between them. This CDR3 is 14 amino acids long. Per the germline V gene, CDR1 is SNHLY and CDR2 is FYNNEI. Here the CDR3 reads CASSKRQGTDTQYF. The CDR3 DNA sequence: TGTGCCAGCAGTAAGCGGCAGGGGACAGATACGCAGTATTTT.

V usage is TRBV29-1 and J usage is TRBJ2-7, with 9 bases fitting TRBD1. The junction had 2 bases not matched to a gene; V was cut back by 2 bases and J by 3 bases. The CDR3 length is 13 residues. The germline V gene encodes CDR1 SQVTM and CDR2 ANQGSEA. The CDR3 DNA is TGCAGCGTTGAATTGGGACAGGGCTACGAGCAGTACTTC. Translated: CSVELGQGYEQYF.

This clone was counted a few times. CDR3: CASSVTGGELFF. The CDR3 bases are TGTGCCAGTAGTGTTACAGGCGGGGAGCTGTTTTTT. V usage is TRBV19 and J usage is TRBJ2-2; possibly TRBD1 for D (5 bases). Between the trimmed V and J ends, which lost 5 bases and 7 bases, there was a span of 8 bases. Germline CDR1 reads LNHDA; CDR2 reads SQIVND (reference sequence). The CDR3 consists of 12 residues.

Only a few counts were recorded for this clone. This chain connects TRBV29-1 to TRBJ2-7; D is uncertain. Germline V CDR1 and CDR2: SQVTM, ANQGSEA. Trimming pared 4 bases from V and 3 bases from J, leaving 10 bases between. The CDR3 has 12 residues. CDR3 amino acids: CSVGPQDYEQYF. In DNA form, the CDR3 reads TGCAGCGTTGGTCCGCAAGACTACGAGCAGTACTTC.

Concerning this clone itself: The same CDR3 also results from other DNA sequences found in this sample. The CDR3 spells CSVEDRTNTEAFF. DNA for the CDR3: TGCAGCGTTGAGGACAGGACGAACACTGAAGCTTTCTTT. The V and J genes are TRBV29-1 and TRBJ1-1, with 7 bases that match TRBD1. Germline CDR1 and CDR2: SQVTM and ANQGSEA. The CDR3 spans 13 residues. The ends lost 3 bases at V and 1 base at J; junction bases unmatched: 2.

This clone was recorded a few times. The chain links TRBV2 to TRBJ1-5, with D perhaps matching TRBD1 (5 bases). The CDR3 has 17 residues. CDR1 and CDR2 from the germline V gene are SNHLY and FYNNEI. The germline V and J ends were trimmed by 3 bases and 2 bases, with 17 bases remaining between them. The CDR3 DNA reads TGTGCCAGCAGTGACTCCAGGGATCAGGTCGGCAATCAGCCCCAGCATTTT. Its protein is CASSDSRDQVGNQPQHF.

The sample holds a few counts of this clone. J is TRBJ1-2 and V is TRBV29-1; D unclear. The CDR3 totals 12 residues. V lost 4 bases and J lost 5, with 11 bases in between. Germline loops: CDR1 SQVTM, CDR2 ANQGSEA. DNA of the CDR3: TGCAGCGTTGTAGGTGGTGGGTATGGCTACACCTTC. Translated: CSVVGGGYGYTF.

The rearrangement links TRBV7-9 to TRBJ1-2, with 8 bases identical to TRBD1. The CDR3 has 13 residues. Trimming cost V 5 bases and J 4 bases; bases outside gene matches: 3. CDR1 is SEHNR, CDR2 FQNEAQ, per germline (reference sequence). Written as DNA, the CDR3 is TGTGCCAGCAGCCAGGACAGGGTCTATGGCTACACCTTC. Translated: CASSQDRVYGYTF.

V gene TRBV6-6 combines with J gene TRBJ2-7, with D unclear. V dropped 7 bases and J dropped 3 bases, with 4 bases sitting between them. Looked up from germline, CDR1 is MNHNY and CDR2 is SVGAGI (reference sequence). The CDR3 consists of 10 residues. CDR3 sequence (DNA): TGTGCCAGCACCGACTACGAGCAGTACTTC. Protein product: CASTDYEQYF.

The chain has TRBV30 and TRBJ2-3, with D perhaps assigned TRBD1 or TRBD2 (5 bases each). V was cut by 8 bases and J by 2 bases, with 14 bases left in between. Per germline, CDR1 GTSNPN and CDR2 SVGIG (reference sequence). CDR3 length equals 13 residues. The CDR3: CAGTLDNTDTQYF. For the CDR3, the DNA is TGTGCCGGGACCCTGGATAACACAGATACGCAGTATTTT.

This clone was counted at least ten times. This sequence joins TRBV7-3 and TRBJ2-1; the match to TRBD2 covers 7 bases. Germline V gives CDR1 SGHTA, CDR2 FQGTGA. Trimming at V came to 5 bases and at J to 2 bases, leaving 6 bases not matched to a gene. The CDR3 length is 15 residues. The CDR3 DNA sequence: TGTGCCAGCAGCCCTGTAGCGGGCGCCTACAATGAGCAGTTCTTC. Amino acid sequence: CASSPVAGAYNEQFF.

The CDR3 sequence: CAWSIRKGGGELFF. Here the CDR3 DNA reads TGTGCCTGGAGTATAAGAAAGGGTGGCGGGGAGCTGTTTTTT. The chain couples TRBV30 to TRBJ2-2, with no clear D. The V and J ends lost 2 bases and 7 bases respectively, with 14 bases between them. The CDR3 consists of 14 residues. From germline, CDR1 is GTSNPN and CDR2 SVGIG (reference sequence).

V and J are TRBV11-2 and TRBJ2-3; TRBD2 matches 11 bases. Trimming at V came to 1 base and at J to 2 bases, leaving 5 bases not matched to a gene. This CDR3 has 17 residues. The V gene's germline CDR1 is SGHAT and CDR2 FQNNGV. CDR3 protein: CASSLVLAGALTDTQYF. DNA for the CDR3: TGTGCCAGCAGCTTAGTACTAGCGGGGGCCCTCACAGATACGCAGTATTTT. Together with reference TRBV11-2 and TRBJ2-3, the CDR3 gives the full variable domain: EAGVAQSPRYKIIEKRQSVAFWCNPISGHATLYWYQQILGQGPKLLIQFQNNGVVDDSQLPKDRFSAERLKGVDSTLKIQPAKLEDSAVYLCASSLVLAGALTDTQYFGPGTRLTVL.

CDR3 DNA: TGTGCCAGCAGCTTAATGACCTCAGGGAGTGAGCAGTACTTC. Residues: CASSLMTSGSEQYF. The rearrangement joins TRBV7-9 to TRBJ2-7, with D perhaps matching TRBD1 or TRBD2 (5 bases each). The CDR3 sequence is 14 residues long. V gave up 2 bases and J gave up 7 bases, with 15 bases separating them. Per the germline V gene, CDR1 is SEHNR and CDR2 is FQNEAQ (reference sequence).

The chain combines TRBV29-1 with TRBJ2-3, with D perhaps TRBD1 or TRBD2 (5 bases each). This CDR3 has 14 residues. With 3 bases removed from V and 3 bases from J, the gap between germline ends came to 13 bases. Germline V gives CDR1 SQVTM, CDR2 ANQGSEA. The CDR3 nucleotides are TGCAGCGTTGAGAGCCGCGAGGGGACAGATACGCAGTATTTT. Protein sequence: CSVESREGTDTQYF.

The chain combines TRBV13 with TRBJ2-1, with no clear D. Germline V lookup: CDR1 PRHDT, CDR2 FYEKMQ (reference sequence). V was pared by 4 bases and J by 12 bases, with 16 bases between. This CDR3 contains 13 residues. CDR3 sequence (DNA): TGTGCCAGCAGCTCCGGGCCCCCGAAGTGGCAGTTCTTC. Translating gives CASSSGPPKWQFF.

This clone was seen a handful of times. CDR3 amino acids: CASGLRAGAEQYF. The DNA of the CDR3 is TGTGCTAGTGGTCTGCGGGCGGGGGCCGAGCAGTACTTC. The chain uses TRBV12-5 and TRBJ2-7, with D maybe TRBD2 (7 bases). The V and J ends lost 5 bases and 6 bases respectively, with 14 bases between them. The CDR3 consists of 13 residues. Germline CDR1 is LGHNT and CDR2 is FRNRAP.

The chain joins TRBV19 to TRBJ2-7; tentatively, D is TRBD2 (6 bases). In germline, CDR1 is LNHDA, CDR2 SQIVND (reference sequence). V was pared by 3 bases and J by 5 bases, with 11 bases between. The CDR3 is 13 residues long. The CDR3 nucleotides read TGTGCCAGTAGTATTGACGGAGGGGACGAGCAGTACTTC. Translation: CASSIDGGDEQYF.

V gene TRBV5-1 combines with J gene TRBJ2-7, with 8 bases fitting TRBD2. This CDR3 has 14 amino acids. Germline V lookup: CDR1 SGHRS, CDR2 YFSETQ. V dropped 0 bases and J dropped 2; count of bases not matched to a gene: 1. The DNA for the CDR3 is TGCGCCAGCAGCTTGGCGGGGGGGGCCTACGAGCAGTACTTC. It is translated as CASSLAGGAYEQYF.

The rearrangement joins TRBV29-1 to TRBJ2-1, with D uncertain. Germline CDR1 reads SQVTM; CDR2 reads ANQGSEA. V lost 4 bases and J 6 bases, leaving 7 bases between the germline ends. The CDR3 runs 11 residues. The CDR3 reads CSVVTFNEQFF. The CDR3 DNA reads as TGCAGCGTTGTAACGTTCAATGAGCAGTTCTTC.

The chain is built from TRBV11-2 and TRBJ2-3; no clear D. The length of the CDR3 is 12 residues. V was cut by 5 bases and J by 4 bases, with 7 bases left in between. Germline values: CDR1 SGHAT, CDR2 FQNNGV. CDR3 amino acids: CASSPTADTQYF. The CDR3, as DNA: TGTGCCAGCAGCCCCACGGCAGATACGCAGTATTTT. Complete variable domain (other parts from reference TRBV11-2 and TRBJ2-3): EAGVAQSPRYKIIEKRQSVAFWCNPISGHATLYWYQQILGQGPKLLIQFQNNGVVDDSQLPKDRFSAERLKGVDSTLKIQPAKLEDSAVYLCASSPTADTQYFGPGTRLTVL.

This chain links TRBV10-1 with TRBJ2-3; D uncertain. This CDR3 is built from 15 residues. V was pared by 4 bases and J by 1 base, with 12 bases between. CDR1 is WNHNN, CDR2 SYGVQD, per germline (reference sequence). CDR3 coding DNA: TGCGCCAGCAGTGCTCTTGGGGTGGGCACAGATACGCAGTATTTT. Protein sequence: CASSALGVGTDTQYF.

The CDR3 region has the DNA TGCGCCAGCAGCTTATCCTACAGGGCCGGGGAGCTGTTTTTT. Translated: CASSLSYRAGELFF. The rearrangement links TRBV5-1 to TRBJ2-2, with a possible D match to TRBD1 (6 bases). CDR3 length equals 14 residues. Trimming cost V 2 bases and J 6 bases, with 11 bases left between them. Germline loops: CDR1 SGHRS, CDR2 YFSETQ.

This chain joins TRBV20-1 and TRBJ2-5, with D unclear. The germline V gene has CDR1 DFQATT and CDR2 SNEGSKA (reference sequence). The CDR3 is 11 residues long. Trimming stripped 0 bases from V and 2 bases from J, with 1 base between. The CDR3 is CSAREQETQYF. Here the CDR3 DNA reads TGCAGTGCTAGAGAACAAGAGACCCAGTACTTC.